This TCR beta chain was sequenced during a study of cytomegalovirus exposure and HLA in healthy donors. Study-wide results and limits: An assumption of roughly uniform sequencing depth across donors underlay the presence/absence analyses. With further analysis later on, most CMV-associated TCR beta chains appeared HLA-restricted.

This CDR3 has 16 amino acids. Germline-derived CDR1 and CDR2 are SGDLS and YYNGEE. Trimming left V 1 base short and J 2 bases short, with 15 bases between. A multiplex PCR was run with 60 Vbeta primers and 13 Jbeta primers. Sequencing was performed with immunoSEQ multiplex PCR; in TCRdb, only in-frame clones are kept and a portion is missing. The table lists over 100,000 clones, approximately 73% of them singletons. To note about this clone: Its cognate antigen is unknown.

The V gene is TRBV9, the J gene TRBJ2-5, with D maybe TRBD1 (5 bases). The specimen was PBMCs. The clonotype was recovered from a man in his forties or fifties in good health and CMV-seronegative. This chain's CDR3 is CASSVSPGHSQETQYF. DNA for the CDR3: TGTGCCAGCAGCGTAAGTCCCGGACATAGTCAAGAGACCCAGTACTTC.